The clone carrying this T cell receptor (beta chain) showed up just a few times. The sample belongs to a study of patients and donors after allogeneic stem cell transplantation. MiXCR, applied by TCRdb to the RT-PCR reads, yields one record per CDR3 protein. The data hold about 960,000 distinct CDR3 sequences, with roughly 18% observed a single time. The CDR3 is made up of 14 amino acids. Per germline, CDR1 DFQATT and CDR2 SNEGSKA (reference sequence). The V gene lost 6 bases and the J gene lost 0 bases, with 14 bases spanning the gap. The TCR originated in a human donor who was either an allogeneic HSCT recipient or a stem cell or donor lymphocyte infusion donor (not recorded which). It is not recorded whose cells these are; they may come from a transplant donor. The V call is TRBV20-1, the J call TRBJ1-1; D is unresolved. The sequenced sample consisted of blood, either unsorted or a sorted T cell fraction (not recorded which). The CDR3, as DNA: TGCAGTGCCCTCAAGGTGGGCGTGAACACTGAAGCTTTCTTT. Encoded protein: CSALKVGVNTEAFF.